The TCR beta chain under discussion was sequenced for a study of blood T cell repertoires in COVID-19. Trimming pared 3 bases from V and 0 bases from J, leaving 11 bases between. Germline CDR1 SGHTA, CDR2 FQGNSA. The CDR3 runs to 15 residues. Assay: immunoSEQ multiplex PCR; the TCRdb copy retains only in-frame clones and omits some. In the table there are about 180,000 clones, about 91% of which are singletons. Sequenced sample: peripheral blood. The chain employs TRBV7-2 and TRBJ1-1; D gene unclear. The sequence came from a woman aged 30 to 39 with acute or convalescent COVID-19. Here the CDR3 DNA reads TGTGCCAGCAGCTTTGAGGGTCTTATGAACACTGAAGCTTTCTTT. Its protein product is CASSFEGLMNTEAFF.